The source of this T cell receptor (beta chain) is a study of a mutant IDH1 vaccine in newly diagnosed glioma (dated by TCRdb to the early 2020s). Concerning the study at large: Vaccination began 4-6 weeks after radiotherapy alone, or alongside temozolomide cycles in the chemotherapy-containing groups. Of the roughly 32 patients who were treated, around 62% were male and 37.5% were female, and the mean age was about 40 years. Prior to enrollment, patients had been given standard therapy consisting of radiotherapy alone, temozolomide alone, or radiochemotherapy with temozolomide, with the combination given to most patients. The week-35 safety follow-up took place at visit V12, and the week-47 end of study took place at visit V13. Peripheral blood samples were drawn at six visits, namely V03 (baseline), V05, V07, V10, V12 and V13. Longitudinal TCRB deep sequencing was done for 25 to 30 treated patients, wherever samples were available for exploratory analyses. Study-wide findings and limitations: Vaccine-induced immune responses across multiple MHC alleles were detected in approximately 93% of patients. Changes in the top peripheral T cell clonotypes picked up by TCRB sequencing did not appear to be linked to pseudoprogression. Availability determined which PBMC samples were chosen for TCRB deep sequencing. The authors stated that sample limitations prevented analyses of patient blood samples from being reproduced.

The time point label, as the study defines it: week 35, safety follow-up. A 20-mer mutant IDH1 peptide at 300 micrograms in Montanide made up each vaccine dose, which was injected subcutaneously together with topical imiquimod. Across visits V03 through V10, patients got a total of eight vaccinations, given in weeks 1, 3, 5, 7, 11, 15, 19 and 23. All donors had newly diagnosed IDH1-mutant astrocytomas of WHO grade 3 or 4 that showed loss of nuclear ATRX. The samples were drawn from NOA16, a multicentre, single-arm, open-label phase I trial in Germany that tested a mutant IDH1 peptide vaccine in humans for the first time. The DNeasy Blood and Tissue Kit was used to extract genomic DNA from EDTA blood for TCRB sequencing. As regards this clone: The antigen it binds to is not known. Base qualities are missing; no much larger clone stands one base away.

Libraries were prepared through the immunoSEQ multiplex PCR assay. Following the manufacturer's protocol, the hsTCRB Kit was used to amplify rearranged TCR beta chain sequences. An Illumina MiSeq was used to sequence the TCRB libraries. Regarding the original processing steps: The kit vendor's proprietary platform handled demultiplexing, trimming and gene mapping. TCRdb carries this immuneACCESS record with in-frame sequences only. Its versions omit some clonotypes, under half of them owing to an unresolved V gene in the studies checked, with the rest unexplained. That table is the source of V, J and clone size, and D and trimming were worked out from the DNA. Counted in this sample were around 70,000 clones; approximately 86% of them appeared once. 2% to 2.5% of the sample belongs to the ten largest clones. In the germline V gene, CDR1 corresponds to MGHRA and CDR2 to YSYEKL. The trim is 3 bases for V and 7 bases for J, with a gap of 16 bases between the germline ends. The CDR3 starts with the cysteine, ends with the phenylalanine, and has 15 residues. The read is trimmed to its CDR3 DNA, 45 bases read in frame from base 1.

This TCR was recovered from a man younger than 40 with glioma. The rearrangement joined TRBV4-1 to TRBJ1-5, and possibly TRBD1, on 5 matching bases. The source was PBMCs, collected from a glioma patient whose treatment included an IDH1 peptide vaccine. The DNA sequence follows: TGCGCCAGCAGCCAGGGACGGGGAATGAGGCAGCCCCAGCATTTT. The resulting protein is CASSQGRGMRQPQHF.